These 27 T cell receptor beta chains were sequenced from one sample in a study of T cells in narcolepsy. Sequenced by immunoSEQ multiplex PCR; TCRdb stores in-frame clones only, minus some. The table lists some 32,000 clones, 75% to 85% of them singletons. The sample comprised CD45RA- memory CD4+ T cells from PBMCs. The receptor source for this set is a human donor with narcolepsy.

The V and J genes are TRBV28 and TRBJ2-3; possible D gene TRBD1, 5 bases. Deletions cut 6 bases from V and 2 bases from J, with 12 bases between. Germline V gene sequence: CDR1 MDHEN, CDR2 SYDVKM. This CDR3 spans 14 amino acids. CDR3: CASSSRQITDTQYF. CDR3 sequence (DNA): TGTGCCAGCAGCAGTAGACAGATCACAGATACGCAGTATTTT.

The genes are TRBV6-1 and TRBJ2-7, with 9 bases lining up with TRBD1. V lost 6 bases and J lost 3; bases outside the gene matches: 9. The CDR3 sequence is 15 residues long. The germline V gene encodes CDR1 MNHNS and CDR2 SASEGT. The CDR3 loop reads CASRGQGTRDYEQYF. CDR3 nucleotide sequence: TGTGCCAGCAGGGGACAGGGAACAAGGGACTACGAGCAGTACTTC.

The gene calls are TRBV10-3 and TRBJ1-1, with 7 bases fitting TRBD1. V was clipped by 4 bases and J by 0 bases; unmatched bases: 8. The CDR3 is made up of 16 amino acids. CDR1 and CDR2 from the germline V gene are ENHRY and SYGVKD. The DNA for the CDR3 is TGTGCCATCAGTGCCGGGAAAGGGGGCTTGAACACTGAAGCTTTCTTT. Translation: CAISAGKGGLNTEAFF.

The chain joins TRBV19 to TRBJ2-5; TRBD1 matches at 9 bases. Trimming removed 5 bases from V and 5 bases from J; junction bases left unmatched: 6. This CDR3 region has 14 residues. The V gene's germline CDR1 is LNHDA and CDR2 SQIVND (reference sequence). The CDR3 coding sequence is TGTGCCAGTAGTTTAGGACAGGGGATCGAGACCCAGTACTTC. It is translated as CASSLGQGIETQYF. Supplemented by reference TRBV19 and TRBJ2-5, the full variable domain reads DGGITQSPKYLFRKEGQNVTLSCEQNLNHDAMYWYRQDPGQGLRLIYYSQIVNDFQKGDIAEGYSVSREKKESFPLTVTSAQKNPTAFYLCASSLGQGIETQYFGPGTRLLVL.

With regard to this clone: Different DNA sequences within this sample yield the same CDR3. CDR3 loop: CATSRDISGWETQYF. DNA for the CDR3: TGTGCCACCAGCAGGGATATATCCGGGTGGGAGACCCAGTACTTC. The chain employs TRBV15 and TRBJ2-5, with D unresolved. The germline CDR1 and CDR2 sequences are LNHNV and YYDKDF (reference sequence). The CDR3 extends over 15 amino acids. The V gene lost 3 bases and the J gene lost 5 bases, with 16 bases spanning the gap.

V is TRBV19 and J is TRBJ2-1, with D possibly being TRBD1 or TRBD2 (5 bases each). The V end lost 3 bases, the J end lost 6 bases, and 9 bases lay between the germline ends. Germline V lookup: CDR1 LNHDA, CDR2 SQIVND (reference sequence). CDR3 length: 13 residues. The CDR3 DNA sequence: TGTGCCAGTAGTATTTGGGGGAGCAATGAGCAGTTCTTC. Protein: CASSIWGSNEQFF.

This chain uses TRBV29-1 with TRBJ1-1; 7 positions agree with TRBD1. The CDR3 extends over 11 amino acids. The ends lost 6 bases at V and 12 bases at J; junction bases unmatched: 10. Germline CDR1 reads SQVTM; CDR2 reads ANQGSEA. The DNA of the CDR3 is TGCAGCGTGGTGATACAGGGGACGTCTTTCTTT. Its translation is CSVVIQGTSFF. Based on the CDR3 plus reference TRBV29-1 and TRBJ1-1, the full variable domain is SAVISQKPSRDICQRGTSLTIQCQVDSQVTMMFWYRQQPGQSLTLIATANQGSEATYESGFVIDKFPISRPNLTFSTLTVSNMSPEDSSIYLCSVVIQGTSFFGQGTRLTVV.

The CDR3 DNA reads TGCGCCAGCAGCTTGGGTTACGGAACGGAGACCCAGTACTTC. Translating it yields CASSLGYGTETQYF. The chain recombines TRBV5-1 with TRBJ2-5, with no clear D. The CDR3 is 14 amino acids. With 0 bases removed from V and 5 bases from J, the gap between germline ends came to 11 bases. Per germline, CDR1 SGHRS and CDR2 YFSETQ.

The chain links TRBV5-1 to TRBJ2-5, with 12 positions matching TRBD1. The J call may be incorrect, as the DNA end agrees better with TRBJ2-7. The length of the CDR3 is 17 residues. Per germline, CDR1 SGHRS and CDR2 YFSETQ. The DNA for the CDR3 is TGCGCCAGCAGTCGTGAGGGTCGAGGGACAGGGGGCCGCGAGCAGTACTTC. This sequence encodes CASSREGRGTGGREQYF.

The V call is TRBV4-2, the J call TRBJ1-5, with unresolved D. V lost 1 base to trimming and J lost 1 base, with 11 bases between them. Germline-derived CDR1 and CDR2 are LGHNA and YNFKEQ. CDR3 size: 16 residues. The CDR3 is CASSQVSDGSNQPQHF. The DNA of the CDR3 is TGTGCCAGCAGCCAAGTATCGGACGGGAGCAATCAGCCCCAGCATTTT.

This clone has just one count. The chain recombines TRBV5-1 with TRBJ1-2; TRBD1 agrees at 7 bases. The CDR3 runs 15 residues. The J segment lost 5 bases and the V segment lost 0 bases, leaving 7 bases of the junction unmatched. The germline V gene encodes CDR1 SGHRS and CDR2 YFSETQ. The CDR3 loop reads CASSLGRDRRYGYTF. Here the CDR3 DNA reads TGCGCCAGCAGCTTGGGGCGGGACAGACGTTATGGCTACACCTTC.

This clone turned up a few times. This sequence joins TRBV27 and TRBJ1-2; unclear D gene. Trimming shortened V by 0 bases and J by 2 bases, and 10 bases separated the two germline ends. Germline CDR1 MNHEY, CDR2 SMNVEV (reference sequence). The CDR3 totals 15 residues. CDR3 in DNA: TGTGCCAGCAGTTTATCGGGCGGGTCCAACTATGGCTACACCTTC. Protein product: CASSLSGGSNYGYTF.

The rearrangement uses TRBV5-5 and TRBJ2-3; 8 bases match TRBD1. V trimming: 4 bases; J trimming: 2 bases; junction bases outside the gene matches: 15. Germline V gene lookup returns CDR1 SGHKS and CDR2 YYEKEE (reference sequence). The CDR3 extends over 18 amino acids. The DNA for the CDR3 is TGTGCCAGCAGCAAGTTATTGGCGGACAGGGTAGCCACAGATACGCAGTATTTT. This codes for CASSKLLADRVATDTQYF. Based on the CDR3 plus reference TRBV5-5 and TRBJ2-3, the full variable domain is DAGVTQSPTHLIKTRGQQVTLRCSPISGHKSVSWYQQVLGQGPQFIFQYYEKEERGRGNFPDRFSARQFPNYSSELNVNALLLGDSALYLCASSKLLADRVATDTQYFGPGTRLTVL.

As to this clone: Its ends do not fully match the called genes, so a read error is possible. The V gene is TRBV7-2, the J gene TRBJ2-1; TRBD2 aligns across 10 bases. CDR3 length equals 15 residues. Looked up from germline, CDR1 is SGHTA and CDR2 is FQGNSA. The CDR3 spells CASSIAGGSYNEQFF. The CDR3 coding sequence is TGTGCCAGCAGCATAGCGGGAGGCTCCTACAATGAGCAGTTCTTC.

The rearrangement joins TRBV27 to TRBJ1-1; TRBD1 aligns across 11 bases. Germline V lookup: CDR1 MNHEY, CDR2 SMNVEV (reference sequence). The CDR3 is 16 residues long. The V gene end was trimmed by 4 bases and the J gene end by 1 base; junction bases not matched to a gene: 5. The CDR3 sequence: CASSWTGGLRNTEAFF. CDR3 in DNA: TGTGCCAGCAGTTGGACAGGGGGCTTGAGGAACACTGAAGCTTTCTTT.

The CDR3 loop reads CASSLARGTNEKLFF. DNA of the CDR3: TGCGCCAGCAGCTTGGCGAGAGGCACTAATGAAAAACTGTTTTTT. This sequence joins TRBV5-1 and TRBJ1-4; D is undetermined. Trimming cost V 0 bases and J 2 bases, with 8 bases left between them. The CDR3 consists of 15 residues. Germline-derived CDR1 and CDR2 are SGHRS and YFSETQ. The complete variable domain, with remaining parts taken from reference TRBV5-1 and TRBJ1-4, reads KAGVTQTPRYLIKTRGQQVTLSCSPISGHRSVSWYQQTPGQGLQFLFEYFSETQRNKGNFPGRFSGRQFSNSRSEMNVSTLELGDSALYLCASSLARGTNEKLFFGSGTQLSVL.

V and J are TRBV28 and TRBJ2-2; TRBD1 agrees at 7 bases. CDR3 size: 15 residues. The trim removed 2 bases at V and 3 bases at J, leaving 3 bases unmatched. CDR1 is MDHEN and CDR2 is SYDVKM in the germline V gene. The CDR3 nucleotides read TGTGCCAGCAGTTTAGCACAGGGGTACACCGGGGAGCTGTTTTTT. It is translated as CASSLAQGYTGELFF. The full variable domain, rest sourced from reference TRBV28 and TRBJ2-2, is DVKVTQSSRYLVKRTGEKVFLECVQDMDHENMFWYRQDPGLGLRLIYFSYDVKMKEKGDIPEGYSVSREKKERFSLILESASTNQTSMYLCASSLAQGYTGELFFGEGSRLTVL.

The V and J genes are TRBV2 and TRBJ1-1, with D unresolved. CDR3 length equals 12 residues. Germline CDR1 reads SNHLY; CDR2 reads FYNNEI. The ends were cut back, 7 bases at V and 5 bases at J, with 11 bases in the middle. Here the CDR3 DNA reads TGTGCCAGCAAGCCGAGCTGGACTGAAGCTTTCTTT. It is translated as CASKPSWTEAFF.

The chain couples TRBV11-2 to TRBJ2-7, with 9 bases matching TRBD1. This CDR3 comprises 14 residues. Germline trimming cut 5 bases from V and 6 bases from J; bases unmatched to any gene: 8. Germline CDR1 SGHAT, CDR2 FQNNGV. CDR3 in amino acids: CASSVMTGGGEQYF. The CDR3 DNA is TGTGCCAGCAGCGTAATGACAGGGGGAGGCGAGCAGTACTTC.

This rearrangement joins TRBV10-1 to TRBJ2-2; a possible D gene is TRBD2 (5 bases). CDR3 length: 14 residues. Per the germline V gene, CDR1 is WNHNN and CDR2 is SYGVQD (reference sequence). V shed 2 bases and J shed 6 bases, with 10 bases lying between them. CDR3 protein: CASSEIREAGELFF. CDR3 nucleotides: TGCGCCAGCAGTGAGATCCGGGAAGCCGGGGAGCTGTTTTTT.

As to this clone: Other DNA sequences in the same sample also yield this CDR3. V is TRBV10-3 and J is TRBJ1-5, with D unresolved. Germline CDR1 is ENHRY and CDR2 is SYGVKD. The ends were cut back, 4 bases at V and 7 bases at J, with 11 bases in the middle. The CDR3 totals 13 residues. CDR3 region: CAISGRDGQPQHF. In nucleotides, the CDR3 is TGTGCCATCAGTGGAAGGGATGGGCAGCCCCAGCATTTT.

The gene calls are TRBV28 and TRBJ2-6; D remains ambiguous. CDR1 and CDR2 from the germline V gene are MDHEN and SYDVKM. V was cut by 4 bases and J by 4 bases, with 8 bases left in between. This CDR3 comprises 14 residues. CDR3 residues: CASSSTRGANVLTF. The CDR3 region has the DNA TGTGCCAGCAGTTCAACACGGGGGGCCAACGTCCTGACTTTC.

The genes are TRBV5-1 and TRBJ2-7; 7 bases are shared with TRBD2. The CDR3 length is 13 residues. V shed 0 bases and J 5 bases; nucleotides not matched to a gene: 2. From germline, CDR1 is SGHRS and CDR2 YFSETQ. This CDR3 reads CASSLGGGDEQYF. The CDR3, as DNA: TGCGCCAGCAGCTTGGGGGGAGGGGACGAGCAGTACTTC.

This clone was found a few times. The genes are TRBV15 and TRBJ2-5, with TRBD2 identical over 8 bases. Germline CDR1 and CDR2: LNHNV and YYDKDF (reference sequence). This CDR3 comprises 15 residues. With V trimmed by 0 bases and J by 2 bases, 2 bases remained unmatched. CDR3 amino acids: CATSREPSGQETQYF. CDR3 DNA sequence: TGTGCCACCAGCAGAGAACCTAGCGGGCAAGAGACCCAGTACTTC.

This clone was found once. The V call is TRBV7-9, the J call TRBJ2-6; D is ambiguous. Trimming shortened V by 1 base and J by 2 bases, and 6 bases separated the two germline ends. Germline values: CDR1 SEHNR, CDR2 FQNEAQ (reference sequence). This CDR3 spans 15 amino acids. The CDR3 region is CASSLVRAGANVLTF. In DNA form, the CDR3 reads TGTGCCAGCAGCTTAGTTCGGGCTGGGGCCAACGTCCTGACTTTC.

V is TRBV7-3 and J is TRBJ1-1; D is unclear. Germline lookup yields CDR1 SGHTA and CDR2 FQGTGA. CDR3 length equals 13 residues. The V end lost 4 bases, the J end lost 0 bases, and 6 bases lay between the germline ends. The CDR3 is CASSSSMNTEAFF. As DNA, the CDR3 is TGTGCCAGCAGCTCCTCAATGAACACTGAAGCTTTCTTT.

V gene TRBV6-1 combines with J gene TRBJ1-6; TRBD1 is a possible D gene (5 bases). This CDR3 is built from 16 residues. The germline V gene encodes CDR1 MNHNS and CDR2 SASEGT. The V and J ends lost 1 base and 1 base respectively, with 8 bases between them. The CDR3 protein is CASSEGGASYNSPLHF. CDR3 DNA sequence: TGTGCCAGCAGTGAAGGCGGGGCTTCCTATAATTCACCCCTCCACTTT.